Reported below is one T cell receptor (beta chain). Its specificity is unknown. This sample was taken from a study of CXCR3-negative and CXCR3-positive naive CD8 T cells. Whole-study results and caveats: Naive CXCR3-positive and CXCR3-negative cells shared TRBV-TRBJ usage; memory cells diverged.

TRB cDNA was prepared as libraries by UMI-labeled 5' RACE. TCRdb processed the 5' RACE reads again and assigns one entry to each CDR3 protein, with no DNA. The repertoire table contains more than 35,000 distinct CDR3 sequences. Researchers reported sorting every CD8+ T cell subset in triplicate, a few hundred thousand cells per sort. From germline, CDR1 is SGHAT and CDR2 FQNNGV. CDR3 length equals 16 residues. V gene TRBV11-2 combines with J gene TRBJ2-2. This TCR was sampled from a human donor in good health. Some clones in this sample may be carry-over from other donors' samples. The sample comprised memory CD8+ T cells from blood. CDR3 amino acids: CASSPVTLANTGELFF.